The next 8 T cell receptor beta chains were all read from a single sample in a study of blood T cell repertoires in COVID-19 (dated by TCRdb to the early 2020s). Library construction relied on the immunoSEQ multiplex PCR assay. TCRdb took this table from immuneACCESS and kept in-frame rearrangements with V and J called. Such tables lack part of the clones; where checked against another copy, unresolved V genes explain under half of the gap, and the rest is unexplained. The sample table shows 150,000 to 200,000 clones, and around four fifths are seen once. The ten biggest clones cover about 3% of the sample. Sample: peripheral blood. All receptors derive from a man between 65 and 79 years old with acute or convalescent COVID-19.

The chain links TRBV7-8 to TRBJ1-2; TRBD1 might be the D (5 bases). Germline V lookup: CDR1 SGHVS, CDR2 FQNEAQ. The V and J ends lost 5 bases and 2 bases respectively, with 18 bases between them. The CDR3 is 16 residues long. The CDR3 DNA reads TGTGCCAGCAGCCCCTTGCGGACACGGGCCAACTATGGCTACACCTTC. Translated, it gives CASSPLRTRANYGYTF.

Notes on this clone: A clone one base away is much larger, so this may be a read error. The same CDR3 can be traced to other DNA sequences in this sample. The chain links TRBV11-2 to TRBJ2-6; 11 bases map to TRBD1. The CDR3 runs to 17 residues. From germline, CDR1 is SGHAT and CDR2 FQNNGV. CDR3 coding DNA: TGTGCCAGCCGCTTAGGGACAGGGGGGGGTGGGGCCAACGTCCTGACTTTC. Translating it yields CASRLGTGGGGANVLTF.

This chain joins TRBV18 and TRBJ2-7; D is possibly TRBD2 (7 bases). Trimming removed 3 bases from V and 2 bases from J, with 11 bases in between. Germline CDR1 and CDR2: KGHSH and LQKENI. This CDR3 has 14 residues. CDR3 nucleotide sequence: TGTGCCAGCTCACCGGCCGGGGGGCCCTACGAGCAGTACTTC. Its translation is CASSPAGGPYEQYF.

The table lists this clone with a count of one. This chain uses TRBV5-5 with TRBJ2-7, with 8 bases fitting TRBD2. The germline CDR1 and CDR2 sequences are SGHKS and YYEKEE (reference sequence). This CDR3 has 14 residues. V was pared by 3 bases and J by 4 bases, with 6 bases of the junction left unmatched. CDR3: CASSSGTRLYEQYF. CDR3 coding DNA: TGTGCCAGCAGCTCCGGGACTAGACTTTACGAGCAGTACTTC.

This chain uses TRBV6-5 with TRBJ1-6, with D maybe TRBD1 (5 bases). From germline, CDR1 is MNHEY and CDR2 SVGAGI. CDR3 size: 14 residues. Deletions cut 10 bases from V and 7 bases from J, with 17 bases between. CDR3 sequence: CATKTREGNSPLHF. DNA of the CDR3: TGTGCCACTAAAACCAGGGAGGGGAATTCACCCCTCCACTTT.

The genes are TRBV7-9 and TRBJ2-1; perhaps TRBD1 as D (5 bases). This CDR3 spans 13 amino acids. V was cut by 11 bases and J by 1 base, with 12 bases left in between. Per germline, CDR1 SEHNR and CDR2 FQNEAQ (reference sequence). The CDR3 DNA reads TGTGCCGGGGCCCTCATATCCTACAATGAGCAGTTCTTC. Protein product: CAGALISYNEQFF.

The chain carries TRBV15 and TRBJ1-1; no reliable D call. This CDR3 contains 16 residues. The V gene's germline CDR1 is LNHNV and CDR2 YYDKDF (reference sequence). V was shortened by 2 bases and J by 5 bases, with 18 bases between the two germline ends. CDR3 DNA: TGTGCCACCAGCAGACCCACCAGAAGCGGGGATACTGAAGCTTTCTTT. It translates to CATSRPTRSGDTEAFF.

The chain employs TRBV7-2 and TRBJ2-5; tentative D call: TRBD2 (6 bases). Germline CDR1 reads SGHTA; CDR2 reads FQGNSA. There are 16 residues in the CDR3. V was shortened by 0 bases and J by 2 bases, with 13 bases between the two germline ends. The CDR3 sequence is CASSLAGRLGQETQYF. The CDR3 DNA sequence: TGTGCCAGCAGCTTAGCGGGAAGACTAGGGCAAGAGACCCAGTACTTC.